This is a list of T cell receptor beta chains from one sample in a study of blood T cell repertoires in COVID-19. Clones were read by immunoSEQ multiplex PCR, and TCRdb kept only the in-frame ones, dropping some. Of tens of thousands of clones detected, roughly 80% appear once; the ten largest clones hold 25% to 40%. Sequences were obtained from peripheral blood. The receptors shown here come from a woman aged 80 or older with acute or convalescent COVID-19. The CDR3 runs from the conserved cysteine through the conserved F or W. Fields, in order: J gene, D gene, clone size, V gene, CDR3 protein, CDR3 DNA. A D gene is named only where the DNA matches it firmly. The size field is filled for only some rows; it gives once, few, many or a size class.

j_gene: TRBJ2-2
d_gene: NA
abundance: NA
v_gene: TRBV4-3
CDR3aa: CASSPGQPNTGELFF
CDR3nt: TGCGCCAGCAGTCCGGGACAACCGAACACCGGGGAGCTGTTTTTT

j_gene: TRBJ2-3
d_gene: TRBD1
abundance: few
v_gene: TRBV30
CDR3aa: CAWSFSPGQGAWDTQYF
CDR3nt: TGTGCCTGGAGTTTCTCCCCGGGACAGGGGGCTTGGGATACGCAGTATTTT

j_gene: TRBJ2-1
d_gene: TRBD2
abundance: NA
v_gene: TRBV3-1/TRBV3-2
CDR3aa: CASRRKRENEQFF
CDR3nt: TGTGCCAGTCGTCGGAAGCGGGAGAATGAGCAGTTCTTC

j_gene: TRBJ1-1
d_gene: NA
abundance: once
v_gene: TRBV2
CDR3aa: CASSEGWTAEAFF
CDR3nt: TGTGCCAGCAGTGAAGGATGGACAGCGGAAGCTTTCTTT

j_gene: TRBJ1-4
d_gene: NA
abundance: NA
v_gene: TRBV21-1
CDR3aa: CASSKGASNRGREKLFF
CDR3nt: TGTGCCAGCAGCAAAGGGGCCTCAAACAGGGGGAGGGAAAAACTGTTTTTT

j_gene: TRBJ2-1
d_gene: TRBD2
abundance: few
v_gene: TRBV7-9
CDR3aa: CASSLGRLALWEEQFF
CDR3nt: TGTGCCAGCAGCTTAGGGAGACTAGCGCTCTGGGAAGAGCAGTTCTTC

j_gene: TRBJ2-3
d_gene: TRBD1
abundance: NA
v_gene: TRBV9
CDR3aa: CASRPPGQGTHTQYF
CDR3nt: TGTGCCAGCAGACCTCCGGGACAGGGAACCCATACGCAGTATTTT

j_gene: TRBJ2-7
d_gene: NA
abundance: NA
v_gene: TRBV6-5
CDR3aa: CASRKGLDEQYF
CDR3nt: TGTGCCAGCAGAAAGGGACTTGACGAGCAGTACTTC

j_gene: TRBJ2-3
d_gene: TRBD2
abundance: once
v_gene: TRBV30
CDR3aa: CAGTSAYTDTQYF
CDR3nt: TGTGCCGGGACTAGCGCATACACAGATACGCAGTATTTT

j_gene: TRBJ2-6
d_gene: NA
abundance: once
v_gene: TRBV18
CDR3aa: CASSPFQTGANVLTF
CDR3nt: TGTGCCAGCTCACCCTTCCAGACTGGGGCCAACGTCCTGACTTTC

j_gene: TRBJ1-1
d_gene: NA
abundance: few
v_gene: TRBV2
CDR3aa: CASSPPEEAFF
CDR3nt: TGTGCCAGCAGTCCCCCGGAGGAAGCTTTCTTT

j_gene: TRBJ2-1
d_gene: NA
abundance: NA
v_gene: TRBV6-1
CDR3aa: CASSEVAASYNEQFF
CDR3nt: TGTGCCAGCAGTGAAGTAGCGGCCTCTTACAATGAGCAGTTCTTC

j_gene: TRBJ2-3
d_gene: NA
abundance: NA
v_gene: TRBV5-1
CDR3aa: CASSLLRSSTDTQYF
CDR3nt: TGCGCCAGCAGCTTACTAAGGTCTAGCACAGATACGCAGTATTTT

j_gene: TRBJ1-1
d_gene: NA
abundance: NA
v_gene: TRBV5-5
CDR3aa: CASSLGGWSTEAFF
CDR3nt: TGTGCCAGCAGCTTGGGGGGCTGGAGCACTGAAGCTTTCTTT

j_gene: TRBJ2-7
d_gene: TRBD2
abundance: NA
v_gene: TRBV5-1
CDR3aa: CASSYPAGGIYEQYF
CDR3nt: TGCGCCAGCAGCTACCCAGCGGGAGGGATCTACGAGCAGTACTTC

j_gene: TRBJ2-5
d_gene: TRBD2
abundance: NA
v_gene: TRBV7-2
CDR3aa: CASSYVRGGAPPHF
CDR3nt: TGTGCCAGCAGCTATGTTCGCGGGGGGGCCCCTCCGCACTTC

j_gene: TRBJ1-2
d_gene: TRBD1
abundance: NA
v_gene: TRBV5-1
CDR3aa: CASSLGQGPNYGYTF
CDR3nt: TGCGCCAGCAGCCTCGGACAGGGACCTAACTATGGCTACACCTTC

j_gene: TRBJ2-7
d_gene: NA
abundance: few
v_gene: TRBV10-3
CDR3aa: CAISEQGGRGGEQYF
CDR3nt: TGTGCCATCAGTGAGCAGGGAGGCAGGGGAGGGGAGCAGTACTTC

j_gene: TRBJ1-2
d_gene: NA
abundance: NA
v_gene: TRBV11-1
CDR3aa: CASSLANSFYGYTF
CDR3nt: TGTGCCAGCAGCTTAGCGAACAGTTTCTATGGCTACACCTTC

j_gene: TRBJ2-3
d_gene: TRBD2
abundance: NA
v_gene: TRBV13
CDR3aa: CASSLGTSGMGDTQYF
CDR3nt: TGTGCCAGCAGCCTCGGGACTAGCGGGATGGGAGATACGCAGTATTTT

j_gene: TRBJ2-1
d_gene: TRBD2
abundance: NA
v_gene: TRBV29-1
CDR3aa: CSSQGSGSDNEQFF
CDR3nt: TGCAGCTCCCAGGGGAGCGGGAGTGACAATGAGCAGTTCTTC

j_gene: TRBJ2-5
d_gene: TRBD2
abundance: NA
v_gene: TRBV5-4
CDR3aa: CASSLGGRAWEGQYF
CDR3nt: TGTGCCAGCAGCTTGGGTGGCCGCGCCTGGGAGGGCCAGTACTTC

j_gene: TRBJ2-7
d_gene: TRBD1
abundance: NA
v_gene: TRBV24-1
CDR3aa: CATSDGGQDSSYEQYF
CDR3nt: TGTGCCACCAGTGATGGGGGACAGGACAGCTCCTACGAGCAGTACTTC

j_gene: TRBJ1-2
d_gene: TRBD1
abundance: NA
v_gene: TRBV19
CDR3aa: CASRPMTGWYGYTF
CDR3nt: TGTGCCAGTAGACCCATGACAGGGTGGTATGGCTACACCTTC

j_gene: TRBJ1-5
d_gene: NA
abundance: once
v_gene: TRBV30
CDR3aa: CAWVGRGQPQHF
CDR3nt: TGTGCCTGGGTAGGGAGGGGTCAGCCCCAGCATTTT

j_gene: TRBJ2-7
d_gene: NA
abundance: NA
v_gene: TRBV7-2
CDR3aa: CASSLVLTGVSHEQYF
CDR3nt: TGTGCCAGCAGCTTAGTTCTGACGGGAGTTTCTCACGAGCAGTACTTC

j_gene: TRBJ2-5
d_gene: NA
abundance: NA
v_gene: TRBV6-5
CDR3aa: CASGGASETQYF
CDR3nt: TGTGCCAGCGGGGGGGCTTCGGAGACCCAGTACTTC

j_gene: TRBJ1-1
d_gene: NA
abundance: NA
v_gene: TRBV11-2
CDR3aa: CASSPTREGAFF
CDR3nt: TGTGCCAGCAGCCCCACGCGGGAAGGAGCTTTCTTT

j_gene: TRBJ2-2
d_gene: TRBD2
abundance: medium-sized
v_gene: TRBV7-9
CDR3aa: CASSGLAGGPVTGELFF
CDR3nt: TGTGCCAGCAGCGGCCTAGCGGGAGGGCCGGTCACCGGGGAGCTGTTTTTT

j_gene: TRBJ1-1
d_gene: NA
abundance: NA
v_gene: TRBV27
CDR3aa: CASRDQGGGNTEAFF
CDR3nt: TGTGCCAGCAGGGACCAGGGAGGTGGAAACACTGAAGCTTTCTTT

j_gene: TRBJ2-7
d_gene: TRBD2
abundance: NA
v_gene: TRBV6-2/TRBV6-3
CDR3aa: CASSYRRASGSYEQYF
CDR3nt: TGTGCCAGCAGTTACAGAAGGGCTAGCGGATCCTACGAGCAGTACTTC

j_gene: TRBJ1-1
d_gene: TRBD1
abundance: NA
v_gene: TRBV9
CDR3aa: CASSLGTGDTEAFF
CDR3nt: TGTGCCAGCAGCTTGGGGACAGGGGACACTGAAGCTTTCTTT

j_gene: TRBJ2-5
d_gene: TRBD2
abundance: NA
v_gene: TRBV6-6
CDR3aa: CASSRPTHGGRAVETQYF
CDR3nt: TGTGCCAGCAGTCGACCCACCCACGGCGGGAGGGCCGTAGAGACCCAGTACTTC

j_gene: TRBJ1-2
d_gene: NA
abundance: few
v_gene: TRBV25-1
CDR3aa: CASSGGHGYTF
CDR3nt: TGTGCCAGCAGTGGGGGGCATGGCTACACCTTC

j_gene: TRBJ2-7
d_gene: TRBD2
abundance: NA
v_gene: TRBV7-2
CDR3aa: CASSLGLAEPRQYF
CDR3nt: TGTGCCAGCAGCTTGGGACTAGCTGAGCCACGGCAGTACTTC

j_gene: TRBJ1-1
d_gene: NA
abundance: NA
v_gene: TRBV7-7
CDR3aa: CASSPRLGQEAFF
CDR3nt: TGTGCCAGCAGCCCACGACTGGGTCAAGAAGCTTTCTTT

j_gene: TRBJ2-3
d_gene: TRBD2
abundance: once
v_gene: TRBV9
CDR3aa: CASSSLVGLATTDTQYF
CDR3nt: TGTGCCAGCAGCTCTCTAGTAGGACTAGCGACCACAGATACGCAGTATTTT

j_gene: TRBJ2-3
d_gene: TRBD2
abundance: NA
v_gene: TRBV11-3
CDR3aa: CASSSRSAGVGTDTQYF
CDR3nt: TGTGCCAGCAGCTCCCGGTCCGCGGGGGTTGGCACAGATACGCAGTATTTT

j_gene: TRBJ1-1
d_gene: NA
abundance: NA
v_gene: TRBV18
CDR3aa: CASSPGQGRPGGTEAFF
CDR3nt: TGTGCCAGCTCACCAGGCCAGGGGCGCCCCGGAGGCACTGAAGCTTTCTTT